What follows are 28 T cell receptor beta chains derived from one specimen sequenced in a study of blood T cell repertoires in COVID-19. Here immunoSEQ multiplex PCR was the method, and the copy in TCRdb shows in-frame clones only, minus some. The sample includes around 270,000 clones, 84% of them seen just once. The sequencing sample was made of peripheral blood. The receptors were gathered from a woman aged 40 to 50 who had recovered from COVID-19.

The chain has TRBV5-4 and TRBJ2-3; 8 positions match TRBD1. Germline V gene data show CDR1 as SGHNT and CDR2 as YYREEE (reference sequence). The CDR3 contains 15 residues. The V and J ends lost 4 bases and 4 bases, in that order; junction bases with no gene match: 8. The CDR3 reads CASSHISDRADTQYF. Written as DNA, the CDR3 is TGTGCCAGCAGCCACATATCGGACAGGGCAGATACGCAGTATTTT.

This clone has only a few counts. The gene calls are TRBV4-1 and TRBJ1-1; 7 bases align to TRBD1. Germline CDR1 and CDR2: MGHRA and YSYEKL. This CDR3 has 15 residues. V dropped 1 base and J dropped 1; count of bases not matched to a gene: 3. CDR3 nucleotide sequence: TGCGCCAGCAGCCAAGTGTGGACAGGGAACACTGAAGCTTTCTTT. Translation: CASSQVWTGNTEAFF.

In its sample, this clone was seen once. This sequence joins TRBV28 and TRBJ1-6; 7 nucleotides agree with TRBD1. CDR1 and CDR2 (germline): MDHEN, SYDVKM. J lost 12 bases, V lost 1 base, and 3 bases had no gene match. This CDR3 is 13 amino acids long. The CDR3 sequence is CASSLLTGIPLHF. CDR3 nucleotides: TGTGCCAGCAGTTTATTGACAGGGATACCCCTCCACTTT.

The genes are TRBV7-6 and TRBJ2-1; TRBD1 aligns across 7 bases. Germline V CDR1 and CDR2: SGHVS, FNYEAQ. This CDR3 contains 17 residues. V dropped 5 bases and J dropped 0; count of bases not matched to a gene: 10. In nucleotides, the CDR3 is TGTGCCAGCAGCCAGGAGACAGGGATGAGCTCCTACAATGAGCAGTTCTTC. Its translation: CASSQETGMSSYNEQFF.

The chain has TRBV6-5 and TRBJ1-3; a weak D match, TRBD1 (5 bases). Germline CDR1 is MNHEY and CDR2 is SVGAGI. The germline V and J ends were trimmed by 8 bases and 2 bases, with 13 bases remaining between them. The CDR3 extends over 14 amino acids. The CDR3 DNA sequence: TGTGCCAGCTATCAGGCAGGGCCTGGAAACACCATATATTTT. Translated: CASYQAGPGNTIYF.

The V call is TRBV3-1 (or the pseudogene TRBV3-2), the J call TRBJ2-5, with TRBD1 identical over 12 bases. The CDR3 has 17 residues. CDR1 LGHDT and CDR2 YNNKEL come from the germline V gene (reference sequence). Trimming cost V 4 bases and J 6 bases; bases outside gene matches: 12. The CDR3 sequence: CASSPSYRDRGRKTQYF. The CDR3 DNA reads TGTGCCAGCAGCCCCTCATACCGGGACAGGGGGCGGAAGACCCAGTACTTC.

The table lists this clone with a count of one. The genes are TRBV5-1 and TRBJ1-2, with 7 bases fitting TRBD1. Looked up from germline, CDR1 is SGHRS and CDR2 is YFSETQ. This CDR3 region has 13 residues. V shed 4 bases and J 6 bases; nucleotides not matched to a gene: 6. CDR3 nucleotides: TGCGCCAGCAGCCCAGGGACAGCCGATGGCTACACCTTC. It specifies CASSPGTADGYTF.

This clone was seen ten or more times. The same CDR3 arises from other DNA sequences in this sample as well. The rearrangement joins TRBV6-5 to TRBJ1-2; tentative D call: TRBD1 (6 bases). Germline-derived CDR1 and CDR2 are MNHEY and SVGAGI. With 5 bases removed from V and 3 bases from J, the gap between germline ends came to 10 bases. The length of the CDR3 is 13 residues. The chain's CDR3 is CASSQGFYYGYTF. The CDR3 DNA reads TGTGCCAGCAGTCAGGGGTTTTACTATGGCTACACCTTC.

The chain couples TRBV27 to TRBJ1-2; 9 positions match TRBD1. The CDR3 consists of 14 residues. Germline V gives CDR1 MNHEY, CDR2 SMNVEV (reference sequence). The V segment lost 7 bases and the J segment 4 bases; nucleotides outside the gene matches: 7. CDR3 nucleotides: TGTGCCAGCAATACAGGGGGCGCATCCTATGGCTACACCTTC. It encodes CASNTGGASYGYTF.

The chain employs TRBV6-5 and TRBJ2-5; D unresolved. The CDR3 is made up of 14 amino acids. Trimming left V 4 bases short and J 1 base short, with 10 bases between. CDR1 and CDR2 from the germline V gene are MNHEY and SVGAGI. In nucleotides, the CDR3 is TGTGCCAGCAGTTTTAGCACTTTCCAAGAGACCCAGTACTTC. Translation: CASSFSTFQETQYF.

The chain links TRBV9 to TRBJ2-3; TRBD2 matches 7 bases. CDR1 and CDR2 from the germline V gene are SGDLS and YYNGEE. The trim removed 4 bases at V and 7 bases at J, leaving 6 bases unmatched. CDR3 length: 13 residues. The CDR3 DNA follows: TGTGCCAGCAGCAGACAAGCGGGAAATACGCAGTATTTT. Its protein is CASSRQAGNTQYF.

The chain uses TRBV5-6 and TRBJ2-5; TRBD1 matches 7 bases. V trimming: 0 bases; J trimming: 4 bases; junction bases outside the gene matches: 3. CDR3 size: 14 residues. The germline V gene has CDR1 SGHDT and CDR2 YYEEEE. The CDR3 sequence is CASSLARGRETQYF. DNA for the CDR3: TGTGCCAGCAGCTTGGCTAGGGGGCGAGAGACCCAGTACTTC.

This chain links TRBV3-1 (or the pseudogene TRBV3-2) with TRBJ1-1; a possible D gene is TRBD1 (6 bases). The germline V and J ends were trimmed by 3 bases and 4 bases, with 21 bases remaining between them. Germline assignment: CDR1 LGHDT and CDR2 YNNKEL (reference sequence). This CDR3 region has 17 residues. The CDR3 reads CASSHRAFRGWGTEAFF. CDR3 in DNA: TGTGCCAGCAGCCACCGAGCCTTCAGGGGATGGGGCACTGAAGCTTTCTTT.

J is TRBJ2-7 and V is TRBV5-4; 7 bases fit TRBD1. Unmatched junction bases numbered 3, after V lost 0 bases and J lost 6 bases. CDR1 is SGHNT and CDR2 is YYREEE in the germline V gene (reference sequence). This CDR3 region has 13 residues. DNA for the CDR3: TGTGCCAGCAGCTTGGGACAGGGTGGCGAGCAGTACTTC. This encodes CASSLGQGGEQYF.

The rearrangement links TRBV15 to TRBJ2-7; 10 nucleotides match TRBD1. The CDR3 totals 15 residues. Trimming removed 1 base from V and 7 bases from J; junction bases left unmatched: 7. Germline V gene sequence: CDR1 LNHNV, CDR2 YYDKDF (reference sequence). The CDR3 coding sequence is TGTGCCACCAGCAGAGGGGGGACAGGGGTGTATGAGCAGTACTTC. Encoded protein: CATSRGGTGVYEQYF.

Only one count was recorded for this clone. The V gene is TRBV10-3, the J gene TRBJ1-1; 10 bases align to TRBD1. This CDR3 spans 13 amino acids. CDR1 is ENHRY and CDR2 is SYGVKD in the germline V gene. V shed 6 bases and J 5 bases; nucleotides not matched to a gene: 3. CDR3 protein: CAIRGTGETEAFF. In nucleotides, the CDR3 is TGTGCCATCAGGGGGACAGGGGAGACTGAAGCTTTCTTT.

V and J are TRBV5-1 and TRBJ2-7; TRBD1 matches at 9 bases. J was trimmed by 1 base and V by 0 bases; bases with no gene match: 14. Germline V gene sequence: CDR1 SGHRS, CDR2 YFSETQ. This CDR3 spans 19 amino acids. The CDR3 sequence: CASSLEAVASTGGSYEQYF. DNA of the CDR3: TGCGCCAGCAGCTTGGAAGCAGTAGCCTCGACAGGGGGATCCTACGAGCAGTACTTC.

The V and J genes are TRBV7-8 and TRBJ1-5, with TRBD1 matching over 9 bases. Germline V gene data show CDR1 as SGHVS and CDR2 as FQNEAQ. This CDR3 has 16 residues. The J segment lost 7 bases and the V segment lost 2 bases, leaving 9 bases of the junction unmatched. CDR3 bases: TGTGCCAGCAGCTTATCGCGGGACAGGGTTTGGCAGCCCCAGCATTTT. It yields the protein CASSLSRDRVWQPQHF.

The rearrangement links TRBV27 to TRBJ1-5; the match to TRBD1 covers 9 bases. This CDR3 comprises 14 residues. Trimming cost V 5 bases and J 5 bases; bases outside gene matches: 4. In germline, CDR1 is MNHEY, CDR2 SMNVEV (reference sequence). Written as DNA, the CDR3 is TGTGCCAGCAGTCCCCGACAGGGGGATCAGCCCCAGCATTTT. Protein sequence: CASSPRQGDQPQHF.

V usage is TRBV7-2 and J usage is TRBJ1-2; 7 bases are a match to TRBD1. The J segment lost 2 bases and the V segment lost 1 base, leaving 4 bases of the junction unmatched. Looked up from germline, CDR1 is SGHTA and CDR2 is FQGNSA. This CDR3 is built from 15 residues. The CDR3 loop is CASSLDGTENYGYTF. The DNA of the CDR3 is TGTGCCAGCAGCTTAGATGGGACAGAGAACTATGGCTACACCTTC.

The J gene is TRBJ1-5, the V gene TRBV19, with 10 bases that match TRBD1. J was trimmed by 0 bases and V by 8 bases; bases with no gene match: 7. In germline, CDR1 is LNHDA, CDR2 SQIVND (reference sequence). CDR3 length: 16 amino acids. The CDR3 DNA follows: TGTGCCAGTGGGAACCGGGACAGGGGTAGCAATCAGCCCCAGCATTTT. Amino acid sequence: CASGNRDRGSNQPQHF.

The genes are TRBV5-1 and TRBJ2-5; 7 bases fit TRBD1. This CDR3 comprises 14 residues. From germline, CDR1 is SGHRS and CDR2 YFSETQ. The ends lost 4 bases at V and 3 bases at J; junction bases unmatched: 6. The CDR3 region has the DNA TGCGCCAGCAGCCCTACCGGACAGGAAGAGACCCAGTACTTC. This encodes CASSPTGQEETQYF.

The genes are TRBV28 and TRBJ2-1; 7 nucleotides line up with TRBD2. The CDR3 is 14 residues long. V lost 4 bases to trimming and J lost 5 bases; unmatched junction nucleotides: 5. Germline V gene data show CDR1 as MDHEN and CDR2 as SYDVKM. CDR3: CASSSTGGHNEQFF. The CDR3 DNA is TGTGCCAGCAGTTCCACGGGGGGACACAATGAGCAGTTCTTC.

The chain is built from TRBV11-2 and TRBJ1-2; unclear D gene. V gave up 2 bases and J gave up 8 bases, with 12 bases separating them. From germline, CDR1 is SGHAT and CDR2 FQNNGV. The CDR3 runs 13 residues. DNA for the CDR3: TGTGCCAGCAGCTTAATGGGCGAGTGGGGCTACACCTTC. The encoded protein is CASSLMGEWGYTF.

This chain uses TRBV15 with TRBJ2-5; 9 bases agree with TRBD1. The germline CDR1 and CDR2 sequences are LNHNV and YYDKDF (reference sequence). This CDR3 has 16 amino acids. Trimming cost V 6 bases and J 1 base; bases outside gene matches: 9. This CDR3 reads CATRNPGTGLQETQYF. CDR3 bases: TGTGCCACCAGAAACCCCGGGACAGGGCTCCAAGAGACCCAGTACTTC.

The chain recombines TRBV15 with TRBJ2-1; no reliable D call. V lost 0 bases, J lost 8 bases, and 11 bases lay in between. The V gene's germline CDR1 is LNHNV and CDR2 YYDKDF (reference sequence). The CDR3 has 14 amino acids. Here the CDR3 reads CATSRDMATYEQFF. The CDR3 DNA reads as TGTGCCACCAGCAGAGACATGGCGACATATGAGCAGTTCTTC.

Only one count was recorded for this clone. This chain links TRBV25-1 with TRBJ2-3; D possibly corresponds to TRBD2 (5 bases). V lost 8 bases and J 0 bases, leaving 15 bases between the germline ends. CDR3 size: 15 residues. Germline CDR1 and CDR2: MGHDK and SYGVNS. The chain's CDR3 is CASGSIRASTDTQYF. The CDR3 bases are TGTGCCAGCGGGAGCATAAGGGCTAGCACAGATACGCAGTATTTT.

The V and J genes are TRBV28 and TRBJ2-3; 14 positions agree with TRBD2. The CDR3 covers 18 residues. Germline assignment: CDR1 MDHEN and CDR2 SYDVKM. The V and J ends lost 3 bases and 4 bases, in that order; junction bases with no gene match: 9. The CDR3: CASSLGLAGATAPDTQYF. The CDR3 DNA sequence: TGTGCCAGCAGTTTGGGACTAGCGGGGGCCACGGCCCCAGATACGCAGTATTTT.